This is a list of T cell receptor beta chains from one sample in a study of T cells of healthy individuals. TCRdb reanalysed the 5' RACE reads using MiXCR and keeps one entry per CDR3 protein. The table has approximately 100,000 distinct CDR3 sequences, 17% seen once. These TCRs come from a human donor in good health. Each CDR3 is given without its conserved first and last residue. A D gene is named only where the DNA matches it firmly.

v_gene	len	d_gene	j_gene	CDR3aa
TRBV9	14	TRBD1	TRBJ1-1	ASSPGTGRMNTEAF
TRBV20-1	12	TRBD1	TRBJ2-5	SAPGTGGLETQY
TRBV11-1	13	.	TRBJ2-5	ASSSGGNHQETQY
TRBV7-2	11	.	TRBJ1-2	ASSLGQNYGYT
TRBV5-1	13	.	TRBJ2-3	ASSLMHTNTDTQY
TRBV29-1	10	.	TRBJ2-3	SVGRYFDTQY
TRBV20-1	12	.	TRBJ1-1	SARDDRSYTEAF
TRBV5-1	12	TRBD2	TRBJ2-7	ASSTTSGAYEQY
TRBV6-6	14	.	TRBJ2-3	ASSYSTGMSTDTQY
TRBV27	15	.	TRBJ2-5	ASSFGGSGWSRETQY
TRBV5-1	12	.	TRBJ1-6	ASSWAGMNSPLH
TRBV4-2	14	TRBD1	TRBJ1-2	ASSQDPDRVGGGYT
TRBV5-4	11	TRBD1	TRBJ2-3	ASSYGQGGTQY
TRBV12-3/TRBV12-4	13	TRBD1	TRBJ1-2	ASSLVRTGIYGYT
TRBV6-1	10	.	TRBJ2-1	AIEGSYNEQF
TRBV21-1	9	.	TRBJ2-7	ASSHRGQQY
TRBV20-1	14	.	TRBJ2-5	SATLPLVAQRETQY
TRBV6-5	11	.	TRBJ2-1	ASSQTRGGEQF
TRBV29-1	10	.	TRBJ1-1	SVGRGGTEAF
TRBV20-1	14	TRBD2	TRBJ2-5	SARIASGGLMETQY
TRBV24-1	11	.	TRBJ2-1	ATSVNWGDEQF
TRBV29-1	11	TRBD1	TRBJ1-4	SGTGEVGEKLF
TRBV5-1	12	TRBD1	TRBJ2-5	ASSPWTGGETQY
TRBV3-1	12	TRBD2	TRBJ2-2	ASTRTSGAGELF
TRBV5-1	11	TRBD2	TRBJ2-3	ASGLARADTQY
TRBV3-1	12	TRBD1	TRBJ1-2	ASSPGGQNYGYT
TRBV27	12	TRBD1	TRBJ2-7	ATGGWAGSYEQY
TRBV28	12	.	TRBJ1-5	ASSLGGLGQPQH
TRBV5-5	14	TRBD2	TRBJ2-1	ASSLDSGGVYNEQF
TRBV7-6	13	.	TRBJ1-5	ASSLAPDWNQPQH
TRBV18	14	.	TRBJ2-6	ASSPGRERGANVLT
TRBV9	13	.	TRBJ2-5	ASSALLEGLETQY
TRBV12-3/TRBV12-4	12	TRBD2	TRBJ2-2	ASSISGEAGELF
TRBV6-5	13	TRBD2	TRBJ2-1	ASSLLAGVINEQF
TRBV27	16	.	TRBJ1-1	ASSLSTVWPGGNTEAF
TRBV15	12	TRBD1	TRBJ2-5	ATGEQGVQETQY
TRBV7-9	12	.	TRBJ2-5	ASSLGTVQETQY
TRBV4-2	13	TRBD1	TRBJ2-1	ASSQGQGVGLQQF
TRBV24-1	12	.	TRBJ1-3	ATSESRPGNTIY
TRBV4-1	14	TRBD1	TRBJ2-1	AISLLPGTGRNEQF
TRBV7-9	12	.	TRBJ1-3	ASSRTEEGNTIY
TRBV5-5	11	.	TRBJ2-7	ACGESSSYEQY